A single sample is the source of the 30 T cell receptor beta chains below, sequenced in a study of cytotoxic CD8 clonotypes in ibrutinib-treated CLL. Clones were read by immunoSEQ multiplex PCR, and TCRdb kept only the in-frame ones, dropping some. The table records about 120,000 clones, 58% of them present only once. Source: PBMCs, taken after 24 months of ibrutinib treatment. These receptor sequences come from a human donor with chronic lymphocytic leukemia.

The genes are TRBV25-1 and TRBJ2-5, with D perhaps TRBD2 (5 bases). CDR3 size: 13 residues. With 3 bases removed from V and 5 bases from J, the gap between germline ends came to 10 bases. Germline V gene data show CDR1 as MGHDK and CDR2 as SYGVNS. The CDR3 DNA is TGTGCCAGCAGTGAGAGTAGAGGGGAGACCCAGTACTTC. Translated, it gives CASSESRGETQYF.

This sequence joins TRBV4-1 and TRBJ1-3; a possible D gene is TRBD1 (5 bases). Trimming pared 0 bases from V and 3 bases from J, leaving 18 bases between. This CDR3 spans 18 amino acids. From germline, CDR1 is MGHRA and CDR2 YSYEKL. The CDR3 DNA is TGCGCCAGCAGCCAAGATCGCGTTTTGGGGGGGAGTGGAAACACCATATATTTT. Its translation: CASSQDRVLGGSGNTIYF.

This clone showed up just a few times. V usage is TRBV5-1 and J usage is TRBJ2-7, with D maybe TRBD1 (6 bases). CDR3 length: 14 residues. V lost 2 bases and J lost 5, with 14 bases in between. Germline-derived CDR1 and CDR2 are SGHRS and YFSETQ. The CDR3: CASSLTGTLDEQYF. The CDR3 DNA is TGCGCCAGCAGCTTAACCGGGACACTTGACGAGCAGTACTTC. Full variable domain (rest looked up from reference TRBV5-1 and TRBJ2-7): KAGVTQTPRYLIKTRGQQVTLSCSPISGHRSVSWYQQTPGQGLQFLFEYFSETQRNKGNFPGRFSGRQFSNSRSEMNVSTLELGDSALYLCASSLTGTLDEQYFGPGTRLTVT.

The rearrangement links TRBV4-1 to TRBJ1-5; D is unresolved. Trimming cost V 0 bases and J 6 bases, with 12 bases left between them. The germline CDR1 and CDR2 sequences are MGHRA and YSYEKL. The CDR3 runs 15 residues. The CDR3 DNA is TGCGCCAGCAGCCAAGAATTGGGGTCGCGTCAGCCCCAGCATTTT. It specifies CASSQELGSRQPQHF.

The rearrangement joins TRBV5-1 to TRBJ2-7; a possible D gene is TRBD2 (5 bases). The V gene lost 4 bases and the J gene lost 2 bases, with 13 bases spanning the gap. The CDR3 is made up of 14 amino acids. From germline, CDR1 is SGHRS and CDR2 YFSETQ. The CDR3 DNA is TGCGCCAGCAGCGTCCTGACTACAACCTACGAGCAGTACTTC. Encoded protein: CASSVLTTTYEQYF.

This clone came up once. The rearrangement uses TRBV5-6 and TRBJ2-1, with D possibly TRBD2 on 5 matching bases. Germline V CDR1 and CDR2: SGHDT, YYEEEE. CDR3 length equals 15 residues. V lost 3 bases to trimming and J lost 4 bases, with 14 bases between them. For the CDR3, the DNA is TGTGCCAGCAGCTCCCGTGGGGAGCCTTACAATGAGCAGTTCTTC. Protein product: CASSSRGEPYNEQFF.

The chain links TRBV6-1 to TRBJ1-5; 7 bases map to TRBD1. CDR3 size: 16 residues. V lost 4 bases to trimming and J lost 1 base; unmatched junction nucleotides: 7. Germline V gene sequence: CDR1 MNHNS, CDR2 SASEGT. Here the CDR3 reads CASSGGSGGSNQPQHF. The CDR3 coding sequence is TGTGCCAGCAGTGGAGGATCAGGGGGAAGCAATCAGCCCCAGCATTTT.

This clone was recorded a few times. Here the CDR3 reads CAWSVPDSGEKLFF. The CDR3 DNA is TGTGCCTGGAGTGTACCGGACTCGGGTGAAAAACTGTTTTTT. The J gene is TRBJ1-4, the V gene TRBV30, with D hard to call. In germline, CDR1 is GTSNPN, CDR2 SVGIG (reference sequence). Trimming stripped 0 bases from V and 7 bases from J, with 12 bases between. There are 14 residues in the CDR3.

This chain connects TRBV29-1 to TRBJ1-2, with no clear D. The germline V gene encodes CDR1 SQVTM and CDR2 ANQGSEA. V lost 3 bases and J lost 7, with 12 bases in between. This CDR3 is built from 12 residues. The CDR3 spells CSVDGPSGGYTF. In DNA form, the CDR3 reads TGCAGCGTTGACGGACCCTCGGGTGGCTACACCTTC.

Only a few counts were recorded for this clone. V gene TRBV11-2 combines with J gene TRBJ2-5; the D is unclear. Per germline, CDR1 SGHAT and CDR2 FQNNGV. This CDR3 is built from 15 residues. Trimming took off 5 bases at V and 1 base at J, with 14 bases between the two ends. The CDR3 coding sequence is TGTGCCAGCAGCCCCTTTTTAGGAGCCCAAGAGACCCAGTACTTC. Encoded protein: CASSPFLGAQETQYF.

The J gene is TRBJ2-7, the V gene TRBV30, with D perhaps TRBD2 (6 bases). Germline CDR1 and CDR2: GTSNPN and SVGIG (reference sequence). The CDR3 sequence is 14 residues long. V was trimmed by 3 bases and J by 2 bases, leaving 14 bases between them. CDR3 residues: CAWSTQGGPYEQYF. The CDR3 region has the DNA TGTGCCTGGAGCACCCAGGGAGGACCCTACGAGCAGTACTTC.

The rearrangement joins TRBV5-5 to TRBJ1-5; D remains ambiguous. V was trimmed by 0 bases and J by 6 bases, leaving 7 bases between them. The CDR3 loop spans 13 amino acids. Germline V lookup: CDR1 SGHKS, CDR2 YYEKEE (reference sequence). The CDR3 protein is CASSLGPPQPQHF. Written as DNA, the CDR3 is TGTGCCAGCAGCTTGGGGCCGCCTCAGCCCCAGCATTTT.

This chain joins TRBV10-3 and TRBJ1-2, with no clear D. The germline CDR1 and CDR2 sequences are ENHRY and SYGVKD. V was trimmed by 6 bases and J by 0 bases, leaving 11 bases between them. The CDR3 spans 14 residues. The CDR3 DNA follows: TGTGCCATCAGCCCCCCCGACCCTAACTATGGCTACACCTTC. It encodes CAISPPDPNYGYTF.

The chain carries TRBV29-1 and TRBJ2-5, with 7 bases that match TRBD1. Germline trimming cut 7 bases from V and 1 base from J; bases unmatched to any gene: 3. CDR1 is SQVTM, CDR2 ANQGSEA, per germline. The CDR3 sequence is 12 residues long. The chain's CDR3 is CSGGQLQETQYF. CDR3 bases: TGCAGCGGGGGACAGCTCCAAGAGACCCAGTACTTC. The entire variable domain, with the rest obtained from reference TRBV29-1 and TRBJ2-5, is as follows: SAVISQKPSRDICQRGTSLTIQCQVDSQVTMMFWYRQQPGQSLTLIATANQGSEATYESGFVIDKFPISRPNLTFSTLTVSNMSPEDSSIYLCSGGQLQETQYFGPGTRLLVL.

This chain connects TRBV5-1 to TRBJ2-1; 7 bases agree with TRBD2. Trimming at V came to 6 bases and at J to 1 base, leaving 13 bases not matched to a gene. Germline loops: CDR1 SGHRS, CDR2 YFSETQ. The CDR3 has 17 residues. DNA for the CDR3: TGCGCCAGCATTCTTGGGGAAGGGAGGGGTTCCTACAATGAGCAGTTCTTC. It translates to CASILGEGRGSYNEQFF.

This chain links TRBV2 with TRBJ1-5, with a weak D call TRBD1 (5 bases). Per germline, CDR1 SNHLY and CDR2 FYNNEI. CDR3 length: 14 residues. Trimming removed 4 bases from V and 3 bases from J, with 10 bases in between. CDR3 in amino acids: CASSVLQDNQPQHF. As DNA, the CDR3 is TGTGCCAGCAGTGTCCTACAGGACAATCAGCCCCAGCATTTT. Full variable domain (outside the CDR3, taken from reference TRBV2 and TRBJ1-5): EPEVTQTPSHQVTQMGQEVILRCVPISNHLYFYWYRQILGQKVEFLVSFYNNEISEKSEIFDDQFSVERPDGSNFTLKIRSTKLEDSAMYFCASSVLQDNQPQHFGDGTRLSIL.

The DNA of the CDR3 is TGTGCCACCAGCAGAGATCAGGTCATGGTTCGAGAAAAACTGTTTTTT. It codes for CATSRDQVMVREKLFF. The genes are TRBV15 and TRBJ1-4; D unclear. The CDR3 is 16 amino acids. V lost 0 bases, J lost 8 bases, and 16 bases lay in between. Germline CDR1 and CDR2: LNHNV and YYDKDF (reference sequence).

There are many counts of this clone. This rearrangement joins TRBV15 to TRBJ1-6, with 9 bases aligning to TRBD1. Trimming removed 4 bases from V and 7 bases from J; junction bases left unmatched: 2. This CDR3 is built from 14 residues. Germline assignment: CDR1 LNHNV and CDR2 YYDKDF (reference sequence). The CDR3: CATSTGTGNSPLHF. The CDR3 coding sequence is TGTGCCACCAGCACTGGGACAGGGAATTCACCCCTCCACTTT.

The chain's CDR3 is CASSAPNGDTYGYTF. CDR3 nucleotide sequence: TGTGCCAGCAGCGCCCCAAACGGAGACACCTATGGCTACACCTTC. J is TRBJ1-2 and V is TRBV9, with D unclear. The germline V and J ends were trimmed by 3 bases and 4 bases, with 16 bases remaining between them. Germline V gene lookup returns CDR1 SGDLS and CDR2 YYNGEE. CDR3 length equals 15 residues.

The chain links TRBV28 to TRBJ1-6, with D perhaps TRBD1 (5 bases). V lost 3 bases, J lost 3 bases, and 12 bases lay in between. The V gene's germline CDR1 is MDHEN and CDR2 SYDVKM. The CDR3 has 16 amino acids. CDR3 sequence: CASSFGGVGYNSPLHF. DNA for the CDR3: TGTGCCAGCAGTTTCGGGGGGGTGGGCTATAATTCACCCCTCCACTTT.

The chain has TRBV9 and TRBJ1-5; the match to TRBD1 covers 10 bases. Looked up from germline, CDR1 is SGDLS and CDR2 is YYNGEE. After removal of 4 bases from V and 6 bases from J, the junction contained 7 bases not matched to a gene. The CDR3 consists of 15 residues. CDR3 nucleotides: TGTGCCAGCAGCAAGAATGACAGGGGGCTTCAGCCCCAGCATTTT. This gives the protein CASSKNDRGLQPQHF.

V gene TRBV2 combines with J gene TRBJ2-1; TRBD2 matches at 7 bases. Trimming removed 4 bases from V and 0 bases from J; junction bases left unmatched: 3. Germline lookup yields CDR1 SNHLY and CDR2 FYNNEI. The CDR3 consists of 15 residues. This chain's CDR3 is CASSVGGSSYNEQFF. CDR3 sequence (DNA): TGTGCCAGCAGTGTGGGGGGGAGCTCCTACAATGAGCAGTTCTTC.

This rearrangement joins TRBV5-1 to TRBJ2-3; TRBD1 matches 10 bases. This CDR3 has 16 amino acids. V lost 4 bases, J lost 2 bases, and 7 bases stayed unmatched. The germline V gene encodes CDR1 SGHRS and CDR2 YFSETQ. The CDR3 spells CASSPRQGAFTDTQYF. The CDR3 DNA follows: TGCGCCAGCAGCCCAAGACAGGGGGCCTTCACAGATACGCAGTATTTT.

This clone has just a few counts. J is TRBJ1-1 and V is TRBV5-6, with a tentative D call TRBD1 (5 bases). The V and J ends lost 0 bases and 5 bases respectively, with 11 bases between them. The CDR3 has 14 residues. Per the germline V gene, CDR1 is SGHDT and CDR2 is YYEEEE. For the CDR3, the DNA is TGTGCCAGCAGCTTGGCCTCAGGGATGACTGAAGCTTTCTTT. Its translation: CASSLASGMTEAFF.

The chain couples TRBV7-2 to TRBJ2-2; unclear D gene. Germline V gene sequence: CDR1 SGHTA, CDR2 FQGNSA. The CDR3 runs to 15 residues. V lost 5 bases and J 1 base, leaving 11 bases between the germline ends. The CDR3 here is CASSIRALNTGELFF. CDR3 nucleotides: TGTGCCAGCAGCATCCGGGCCCTGAACACCGGGGAGCTGTTTTTT.

The chain combines TRBV30 with TRBJ2-3, with 14 bases aligning to TRBD2. Germline V gene data show CDR1 as GTSNPN and CDR2 as SVGIG (reference sequence). The CDR3 has 17 amino acids. The V and J ends lost 0 bases and 7 bases, in that order; junction bases with no gene match: 9. In DNA form, the CDR3 reads TGTGCCTGGAGTGTACAGAGACTAGCGGGGGGGCTGAATACGCAGTATTTT. As protein: CAWSVQRLAGGLNTQYF.

This chain connects TRBV10-2 to TRBJ2-7; TRBD2 agrees at 11 bases. CDR3 length: 15 amino acids. In germline, CDR1 is WSHSY, CDR2 SAAADI. Germline trimming cut 4 bases from V and 3 bases from J; bases unmatched to any gene: 5. The CDR3 loop is CASSVFGLAGYEQYF. Written as DNA, the CDR3 is TGCGCCAGCAGTGTTTTCGGACTAGCGGGCTACGAGCAGTACTTC.

The chain recombines TRBV11-3 with TRBJ1-4; the D gene is possibly TRBD1 (5 bases). The V end was cut by 2 bases, the J end by 8 bases, with 9 bases between. The CDR3 is 13 amino acids. CDR1 is SGHNT, CDR2 YENEEA, per germline. This CDR3 is CASSLRRGEKLFF. The CDR3 region has the DNA TGTGCCAGCAGCTTACGGAGGGGCGAAAAACTGTTTTTT.

V gene TRBV6-5 combines with J gene TRBJ1-1; D might be TRBD1 (5 bases). The CDR3 totals 15 residues. V was shortened by 0 bases and J by 5 bases, with 13 bases between the two germline ends. The germline gives CDR1 MNHEY, CDR2 SVGAGI. The CDR3 nucleotides read TGTGCCAGCAGTTACTCACAGCGGGGGGATACTGAAGCTTTCTTT. The encoded protein is CASSYSQRGDTEAFF.

This sequence joins TRBV18 and TRBJ2-3; D may be TRBD1 or TRBD2 (5 bases each). V was pared by 3 bases and J by 6 bases, with 19 bases between. Germline V gene lookup returns CDR1 KGHSH and CDR2 LQKENI. The CDR3 covers 16 residues. CDR3 residues: CASSPPSAGALDTQYF. DNA for the CDR3: TGTGCCAGCTCACCTCCATCCGCCGGGGCGCTCGATACGCAGTATTTT.